What follows are 19 T cell receptor beta chains derived from one specimen sequenced in a study of blood T cell repertoires in COVID-19. Some clones are missing from TCRdb's copy, which holds only in-frame ones; the method was immunoSEQ multiplex PCR. The sample lists around 62,000 clones; roughly 88% were seen once. Sequenced sample: peripheral blood. The receptors come from a woman aged 55-70 years with COVID-19, enrolled during active disease.

In this sample, this clone turned up a few times. This chain connects TRBV10-1 to TRBJ1-1; TRBD1 matches 8 bases. Germline V gene sequence: CDR1 WNHNN, CDR2 SYGVQD (reference sequence). The CDR3 totals 13 residues. The V segment lost 6 bases and the J segment 11 bases; nucleotides outside the gene matches: 11. This CDR3 is CASREGPDRAAFF. In DNA, the CDR3 is TGCGCCAGCAGGGAAGGGCCGGACAGGGCGGCTTTCTTT.

This clone has just one count. V gene TRBV27 combines with J gene TRBJ2-5; D is undetermined. Germline CDR1 reads MNHEY; CDR2 reads SMNVEV (reference sequence). V lost 7 bases, J lost 3 bases, and 12 bases lay in between. The CDR3 length is 13 residues. For the CDR3, the DNA is TGTGCCAGCATGGGCGATTCAGAAGAGACCCAGTACTTC. It codes for CASMGDSEETQYF.

The chain joins TRBV13 to TRBJ2-3; 10 nucleotides agree with TRBD2. Germline V gene sequence: CDR1 PRHDT, CDR2 FYEKMQ (reference sequence). Trimming removed 5 bases from V and 7 bases from J; junction bases left unmatched: 3. The CDR3 covers 13 residues. CDR3 nucleotides: TGTGCCAGCAGCCCACTAGCGGGACATACGCAGTATTTT. Protein product: CASSPLAGHTQYF.

This chain joins TRBV5-4 and TRBJ1-5; D ambiguous. This CDR3 has 15 residues. V lost 4 bases to trimming and J lost 5 bases, with 16 bases between them. Germline-derived CDR1 and CDR2 are SGHNT and YYREEE (reference sequence). The CDR3 DNA reads TGTGCCAGCAGCAAAGGCGGCCAGCAAGATCAGCCCCAGCATTTT. It codes for CASSKGGQQDQPQHF.

This chain links TRBV6-6 with TRBJ2-3; 8 bases match TRBD1. Germline CDR1 MNHNY, CDR2 SVGAGI (reference sequence). V lost 4 bases, J lost 4 bases, and 4 bases stayed unmatched. This CDR3 is built from 14 residues. Written as DNA, the CDR3 is TGTGCCAGCAGTTGGGACAGGCCTCCAGATACGCAGTATTTT. Residues: CASSWDRPPDTQYF.

V gene TRBV2 combines with J gene TRBJ2-1; 9 bases agree with TRBD2. The germline V gene has CDR1 SNHLY and CDR2 FYNNEI. The trim removed 6 bases at V and 8 bases at J, leaving 8 bases unmatched. There are 14 residues in the CDR3. CDR3 coding DNA: TGTGCCAGCAGATCACAGGCGGGGGGGCATGAGCAGTTCTTC. It translates to CASRSQAGGHEQFF.

V is TRBV7-9 and J is TRBJ2-7; D is possibly TRBD2 (6 bases). Trimming took off 2 bases at V and 6 bases at J, with 17 bases between the two ends. The CDR3 length is 15 residues. Looked up from germline, CDR1 is SEHNR and CDR2 is FQNEAQ (reference sequence). DNA of the CDR3: TGTGCCAGCAGCTTAAATAGGCTTGGGAGGTCCGAGCAGTACTTC. This gives the protein CASSLNRLGRSEQYF.

This chain links TRBV20-1 with TRBJ1-1; TRBD1 is a possible D gene (6 bases). CDR3 length: 11 residues. Germline CDR1 and CDR2: DFQATT and SNEGSKA (reference sequence). The V gene lost 5 bases and the J gene lost 11 bases, with 15 bases spanning the gap. This CDR3 reads CSAQGQRVAFF. The CDR3 nucleotides are TGCAGTGCTCAGGGGCAGAGGGTGGCTTTCTTT.

This chain joins TRBV27 and TRBJ2-7, with 7 bases that match TRBD1. Unmatched junction bases numbered 3, after V lost 5 bases and J lost 2 bases. Per germline, CDR1 MNHEY and CDR2 SMNVEV (reference sequence). This CDR3 spans 13 amino acids. The CDR3 spells CASSKQGPYEQYF. The CDR3 DNA sequence: TGTGCCAGCAGTAAACAGGGGCCCTACGAGCAGTACTTC.

The chain has TRBV27 and TRBJ2-7; 9 bases align to TRBD1. Germline trimming cut 2 bases from V and 7 bases from J; bases unmatched to any gene: 9. The CDR3 runs to 15 residues. Looked up from germline, CDR1 is MNHEY and CDR2 is SMNVEV (reference sequence). This chain's CDR3 is CASSLRDRDSEEQYF. DNA of the CDR3: TGTGCCAGCAGTTTAAGGGACAGGGATTCTGAAGAGCAGTACTTC.

V is TRBV18 and J is TRBJ2-7; 11 nucleotides match TRBD2. Trimming took 0 bases from V and 0 from J; bases not matched to a gene: 10. Germline V CDR1 and CDR2: KGHSH, LQKENI. The CDR3 has 19 amino acids. The CDR3 region has the DNA TGTGCCAGCTCACCACCCAGTAGCGGGGGGGTCTCACTCTCCTACGAGCAGTACTTC. Translated: CASSPPSSGGVSLSYEQYF.

The chain recombines TRBV19 with TRBJ2-2; weak D call: TRBD2 (5 bases). Germline loops: CDR1 LNHDA, CDR2 SQIVND (reference sequence). The germline V and J ends were trimmed by 0 bases and 3 bases, with 14 bases remaining between them. The CDR3 loop spans 17 amino acids. CDR3 sequence: CASSIDEGGTYTGELFF. The CDR3, as DNA: TGTGCCAGTAGTATAGATGAGGGCGGAACCTACACCGGGGAGCTGTTTTTT.

This clone has just a few counts. The rearrangement uses TRBV3-1 (or the pseudogene TRBV3-2) and TRBJ2-7; the D gene is possibly TRBD2 (6 bases). Trimming removed 6 bases from V and 2 bases from J, with 14 bases in between. Germline V CDR1 and CDR2: LGHDT, YNNKEL (reference sequence). This CDR3 contains 14 residues. The CDR3 is CASSIPGLPYEQYF. The CDR3, as DNA: TGTGCCAGCAGTATACCGGGACTGCCCTACGAGCAGTACTTC.

The chain joins TRBV6-5 to TRBJ2-4; no reliable D call. V was clipped by 2 bases and J by 2 bases, with 4 bases between them. CDR1 and CDR2 from the germline V gene are MNHEY and SVGAGI. The CDR3 runs 13 residues. The CDR3 coding sequence is TGTGCCAGCAGTTACGGCCCCAAAAACATTCAGTACTTC. Its translation: CASSYGPKNIQYF.

The chain uses TRBV19 and TRBJ1-4, with TRBD1 identical over 7 bases. The CDR3 length is 16 residues. Germline CDR1 LNHDA, CDR2 SQIVND (reference sequence). J lost 8 bases, V lost 4 bases, and 13 bases had no gene match. The CDR3 spells CASSRSPGQTGEKLFF. DNA of the CDR3: TGTGCCAGTAGTAGGAGCCCCGGACAGACAGGGGAAAAACTGTTTTTT.

The chain joins TRBV7-2 to TRBJ1-2, with D unresolved. Between the trimmed V and J ends, which lost 5 bases and 6 bases, there was a span of 19 bases. Germline lookup yields CDR1 SGHTA and CDR2 FQGNSA. This CDR3 spans 15 amino acids. CDR3 nucleotide sequence: TGTGCCAGCAGCCAAGCAGGAGGGAGGAGGAATGGCTACACCTTC. Residues: CASSQAGGRRNGYTF.

This rearrangement joins TRBV7-9 to TRBJ2-7; TRBD2 aligns across 12 bases. The CDR3 runs 16 residues. The J segment lost 6 bases and the V segment lost 5 bases, leaving 11 bases of the junction unmatched. CDR1 and CDR2 from the germline V gene are SEHNR and FQNEAQ (reference sequence). CDR3 amino acids: CASSPTSTSGSGEQYF. CDR3 coding DNA: TGTGCCAGCAGCCCGACTTCGACTAGCGGGAGCGGCGAGCAGTACTTC.

J is TRBJ2-7 and V is TRBV29-1; the match to TRBD1 covers 9 bases. V dropped 7 bases and J dropped 1; count of bases not matched to a gene: 8. CDR3 length: 14 residues. Germline assignment: CDR1 SQVTM and CDR2 ANQGSEA. The DNA of the CDR3 is TGCAGCGCCTCTCATGGGACAGGGTCCTACGAGCAGTACTTC. This gives the protein CSASHGTGSYEQYF.

The chain couples TRBV18 to TRBJ1-1; D gene uncertain. The CDR3 contains 13 residues. CDR1 and CDR2 (germline): KGHSH, LQKENI. The germline V and J ends were trimmed by 0 bases and 1 base, with 3 bases remaining between them. The DNA for the CDR3 is TGTGCCAGCTCACCACCAGCGAACACTGAAGCTTTCTTT. This gives the protein CASSPPANTEAFF.